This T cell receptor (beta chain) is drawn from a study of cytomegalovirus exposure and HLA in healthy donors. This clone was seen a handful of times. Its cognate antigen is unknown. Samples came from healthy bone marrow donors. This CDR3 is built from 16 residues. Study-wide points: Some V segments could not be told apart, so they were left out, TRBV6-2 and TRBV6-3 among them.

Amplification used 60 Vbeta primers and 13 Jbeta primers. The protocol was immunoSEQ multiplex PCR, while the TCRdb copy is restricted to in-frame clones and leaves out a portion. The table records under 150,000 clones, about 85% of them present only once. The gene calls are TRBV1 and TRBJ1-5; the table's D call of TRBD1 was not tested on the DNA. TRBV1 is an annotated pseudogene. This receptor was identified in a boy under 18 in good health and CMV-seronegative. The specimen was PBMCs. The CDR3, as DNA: TGCACCAGCAGCCAAGATGACAGGGACCTAAATCAGCCCCAGCATTTT. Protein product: CTSSQDDRDLNQPQHF.